This TCR beta chain was sequenced during a study of spatial heterogeneity in lung cancer. The CDR3 has 15 amino acids. Trimming cost V 3 bases and J 0 bases, with 10 bases left between them. Germline V gene data show CDR1 as SGDLS and CDR2 as YYNGEE. Time point noted: sample taken at primary tumor resection. No cells were sorted before sequencing. The whole RNA sequenced was extracted from tumor, nontumor lung or frozen PBMC. Via MiXCR, TCRdb re-called the 5' RACE reads, giving one row per CDR3 protein. Of 10,000 to 12,000 distinct CDR3 sequences in the sample, 4.5% to 7% were seen once. Judged by abundance, this clonotype is medium-sized (0.01 to 0.1%).

This clonotype was sampled from a male donor with early-stage non-small cell lung cancer. Sequences were derived from PBMCs, sampled at surgery. The V and J genes are TRBV9 and TRBJ2-1; D tentatively reads TRBD1 or TRBD2 (5 bases each). The CDR3: CASSGGPRSYNEQFF. The DNA of the CDR3 is TGTGCCAGCAGCGGGGGACCTCGCTCCTACAATGAGCAGTTCTTC. Using reference TRBV9 and TRBJ2-1 for the parts outside the CDR3, the full variable domain is DSGVTQTPKHLITATGQRVTLRCSPRSGDLSVYWYQQSLDQGLQFLIQYYNGEERAKGNILERFSAQQFPDLHSELNLSSLELGDSALYFCASSGGPRSYNEQFFGPGTRLTVL.